Included here is one TCR beta chain sequence, with context. This record belongs to a study of blood T cell repertoires in COVID-19. Study as a whole: COVID-19 samples from acute and convalescent phases originated in the United States, Italy and Spain. Nucleic acid was either cDNA or gDNA, and it came from T cells, B-cell-depleted T cells, or PBMCs.

This CDR3 is built from 15 residues. V dropped 4 bases and J dropped 4; count of bases not matched to a gene: 5. CDR1 is SGDLS, CDR2 YYNGEE, per germline. Source study methods: Amplifying reference gene primers gave estimates of nucleated cell counts. Assay: immunoSEQ multiplex PCR; the TCRdb copy retains only in-frame clones and omits some. D and trimming come from the DNA, and the V and J calls and clone size come from that table. The repertoire includes 85,000 to 95,000 clones, approximately 87% of them detected once, and under 8% sits in the top ten. The source material was peripheral blood. The clonotype originates from a human donor with acute or convalescent COVID-19. The donor label of this sample is uncertain. The chain recombines TRBV9 with TRBJ2-5; 12 nucleotides line up with TRBD2. DNA of the CDR3: TGTGCCAGCAGCACCACGGGACTAGCGGGAGAGACCCAGTACTTC. This gives the protein CASSTTGLAGETQYF.